This T cell receptor (beta chain) is drawn from a study of T cell clonotyping in hematopoietic cell transplantation (dated by TCRdb to the early 2020s). Broadly, across the study: Pretransplant samples from recipients were collected after cytoreduction. A total of 130 to 150 blood samples were collected in the study from some 37 consecutive transplant recipients and their related donors. Patients were recruited between late 2015 and 2017 and followed until late 2020 or death.

Results the study describes overall, beyond this receptor: Inverse Simpson Index values from donors and from recipients before transplant predicted broader TCR repertoire diversity after transplant. Just a small fraction of recipient repertoires overlapped with donor repertoires, and more than 95% appeared de novo at the given depth. A decrease in recipient TCR diversity was observed after transplant, and a progressive increase in pathologically expanded clonotypes was seen from day 30 to day 180. Sample size was limited, and cells were not sorted, so CD4 and CD8 repertoire contributions could not be separated.

The sample's time point label is to be understood as: recipient sample about 28 days before transplant, after cytoreduction. Blood from recipients was drawn roughly 28 days before transplant, then again at days 30, 100 and 180 after transplant. Using Nuclei Lysis Solution, genomic DNA was extracted from unfractionated peripheral blood mononuclear cells that were either fresh or cryopreserved. The immunoSEQ assay, a bias-controlled multiplex PCR with V- and J-specific primers, was used to amplify TCR beta CDR3 regions from genomic DNA. In a second PCR step, the CDR3 amplicons were tagged with a proprietary barcode plus Illumina adapter sequences. An Illumina MiSeq instrument was used for sequencing of the CDR3 libraries. The study's own analysis went as follows. Export and quality control were handled in immunoSEQ Analyzer 3.0, while downstream analyses relied on R Bioconductor and Immunarch. Only productive rearrangements in the normalized downsampled data set were used to calculate repertoire metrics. Pathologically expanded clonotypes were defined as those larger than 5 templates in the normalized cohort. The Inverse Simpson Index served as the measure of repertoire diversity. To capture all clonotypes, CMV-specificity analyses were performed on the non-normalized data set. The table was pulled from immuneACCESS by TCRdb, which kept in-frame rearrangements only. Such tables lose some clones; where checked, under half of the loss comes from unresolved V genes, and the rest has no known cause. V, J and clone size were drawn from that table, and D and trimming were deduced from the DNA. In all, the sample holds approximately 80,000 clones, and roughly 95% of those were seen once. The ten most abundant clones make up roughly 1.5% of the sample.

A remark on this clone: What this receptor recognizes is not known. Per-base quality was not reported, and no clone a single base away is much larger than it.

This TCR was recovered from a woman in her 50s with acute myeloid leukemia. Some clones in this sample may be carry-over from other donors' samples. This specimen was peripheral blood mononuclear cells, taken before stem cell transplant.

The CDR3 amino acid sequence is: CASSLGQISYEQYF. The sequence in DNA is TGTGCCAGCAGCTTAGGACAGATCTCCTACGAGCAGTACTTC. The chain is made from TRBV7-2 and TRBJ2-7, with a weak D call of TRBD1 (5 bases match). V and J lose 1 base and 0 bases, and a span of 7 bases separates them. In the germline V gene, CDR1 corresponds to SGHTA and CDR2 to FQGNSA. There are 14 amino acids in the CDR3, from cysteine to phenylalanine inclusive. Only CDR3 DNA remains: 42 bases, in frame from the first base.